The rows below give T cell receptor beta chains drawn from one sample of a study of cytomegalovirus exposure and HLA in healthy donors. The method was immunoSEQ multiplex PCR; TCRdb's version includes in-frame clones alone and lacks a portion of them. The sample includes around 180,000 clones, 65% to 85% of them seen just once. The sequenced material came from PBMCs. The receptors originated from a man between 18 and 29 years old in good health and CMV-seronegative. Each CDR3 is given with its conserved first and last residue. Each record gives: clone size, D gene, CDR3 length, J gene, V gene, CDR3 protein, CDR3 DNA. The D gene is left open where the match is weak. Size is omitted from some rows. Given values are once, few, many or a class for expanded clones.

- TRBD2 16 TRBJ2-7 TRBV7-9 CASSSRGVAGVGEQYF TGTGCCAGCAGCTCCCGGGGGGTAGCGGGAGTTGGCGAGCAGTACTTC
- TRBD1 20 TRBJ2-6 TRBV2 CASPGTGGPMGYPGANVLTF TGTGCCAGTCCCGGGACAGGGGGCCCAATGGGGTATCCTGGGGCCAACGTCCTGACTTTC
- - 15 TRBJ2-6 TRBV28 CASSPTSAGANVLTF TGTGCCAGCAGTCCTACGAGTGCTGGGGCCAACGTCCTGACTTTC
- TRBD1 15 TRBJ2-2 TRBV18 CASSSRDRDAGELFF TGTGCCAGCTCATCACGGGACAGGGATGCCGGGGAGCTGTTTTTT
- - 17 TRBJ1-4 TRBV19 CASTKRQDAATNEKLFF TGTGCCAGTACCAAAAGACAGGACGCCGCAACTAATGAAAAACTGTTTTTT
- TRBD1 16 TRBJ2-1 TRBV28 CASSLVAGGAYNEQFF TGTGCCAGCAGTTTAGTGGCAGGGGGCGCCTACAATGAGCAGTTCTTC
- - 14 TRBJ1-5 TRBV18 CASSQARGGQPQHF TGTGCCAGCTCACAGGCCAGAGGGGGTCAGCCCCAGCATTTT
- - 16 TRBJ2-1 TRBV2 CASSGLNSGFYNEQFF TGTGCCAGCAGCGGACTAAATAGCGGATTTTACAATGAGCAGTTCTTC
- - 13 TRBJ2-1 TRBV5-6 CASSPNVVSEQFF TGTGCCAGCAGCCCTAACGTCGTGAGTGAGCAGTTCTTC
- - 14 TRBJ2-3 TRBV15 CATSAQGKGDTQYF TGTGCCACCAGCGCTCAGGGGAAGGGAGATACGCAGTATTTT
- - 15 TRBJ1-6 TRBV9 CASSVEQGTNSPLHF TGTGCCAGCAGCGTCGAGCAGGGGACTAATTCACCCCTCCACTTT
- TRBD2 15 TRBJ2-7 TRBV6-5 CASSYRVAGGYEQYF TGTGCCAGCAGTTATAGGGTAGCGGGAGGGTACGAGCAGTACTTC
- TRBD2 18 TRBJ2-3 TRBV7-6 CASSLRGGKGTTLDTQYF TGTGCCAGCAGCTTAAGAGGCGGCAAAGGGACTACCTTAGATACGCAGTATTTT
- - 11 TRBJ1-2 TRBV5-6 CASSAQGRRTF TGTGCCAGCAGCGCCCAGGGTCGGCGCACCTTC
few - 15 TRBJ2-1 TRBV13 CASSHVRGGGRKMFF TGTGCCAGCAGCCACGTCAGGGGCGGGGGAAGAAAAATGTTCTTC
- - 15 TRBJ1-2 TRBV5-4 CASSLAAGYQEGYTF TGTGCCAGCAGCTTGGCGGCAGGGTATCAGGAGGGCTACACCTTC
- - 17 TRBJ2-6 TRBV19 CASSIDGLEAGANVLTF TGTGCCAGTAGTATAGATGGATTAGAGGCTGGGGCCAACGTCCTGACTTTC
- TRBD1 16 TRBJ1-6 TRBV7-9 CASSLARGTGISPLHF TGTGCCAGCAGCTTAGCGAGGGGGACAGGGATTTCACCCCTCCACTTT
- TRBD1 16 TRBJ2-2 TRBV6-4 CASSSRVGTGSEELFF TGTGCCAGCAGCAGTAGAGTTGGGACAGGGAGCGAGGAGCTGTTTTTT
- - 15 TRBJ1-6 TRBV5-1 CASSFQQGTNSPLHF TGCGCCAGCAGCTTCCAACAGGGTACCAATTCACCCCTCCACTTT
many - 22 TRBJ1-5 TRBV21-1 CASSKAHEFTGTGKGGNQPQHF TGTGCCAGCAGCAAAGCGCATGAGTTTACCGGGACAGGGAAGGGGGGCAATCAGCCCCAGCATTTT
once - 13 TRBJ2-7 TRBV4-1 CASSQDRGYEQYF TGCGCCAGCAGCCAAGATCGGGGGTACGAGCAGTACTTC
once TRBD1 14 TRBJ1-2 TRBV7-6 CASSFDRAGYGYTF TGTGCCAGCAGCTTCGACAGGGCGGGCTATGGCTACACCTTC
- - 14 TRBJ1-2 TRBV7-9 CASSLELRGYGYTF TGTGCCAGCAGCTTAGAATTGCGGGGTTATGGCTACACCTTC
- TRBD2 20 TRBJ2-4 TRBV27 CASSLRTSGSRVVAKNIQYF TGTGCCAGCAGTTTAAGAACTAGCGGGAGTAGGGTTGTGGCCAAAAACATTCAGTACTTC